These 19 T cell receptor beta chains share one sample of origin, sequenced in a study of shared clonotypes between healthy human individuals (dated by TCRdb to 2020 to 2022). CD8 naive samples consisted of CD45RO-negative cells that were positively selected for CCR7, yielding a CD45RA+CCR7+ population without TemRA cells. Libraries were built with the immunoSEQ multiplex PCR assay. TCRdb took this table from immuneACCESS and kept in-frame rearrangements with V and J called. Such tables lack part of the clones; where checked against another copy, unresolved V genes explain under half of the gap, and the rest is unexplained. This sample is represented by hundreds of thousands of clones; 90% to 98% of them were singletons. Together, the top ten hold about 0.25% of the sample. Specimen: naive CD8+ T cells sorted from blood. The cell subset or site label, as the study defines it: CD45RA+CCR7+. These TCRs come from a man aged 25-45 years in good health.

The gene calls are TRBV5-1 and TRBJ2-1; 11 bases line up with TRBD2. The length of the CDR3 is 19 residues. CDR1 and CDR2 (germline): SGHRS, YFSETQ. V lost 1 base, J lost 3 bases, and 12 bases stayed unmatched. CDR3 nucleotides: TGCGCCAGCAGCTTGCGGGATATAGCGGGAGGGCCTGTCTACAATGAGCAGTTCTTC. It yields the protein CASSLRDIAGGPVYNEQFF.

This clone was counted a single time. This chain links TRBV27 with TRBJ2-1, with 11 bases aligning to TRBD2. This CDR3 is 18 amino acids long. Germline assignment: CDR1 MNHEY and CDR2 SMNVEV (reference sequence). V gave up 2 bases and J gave up 0 bases; unmatched junction bases: 6. The CDR3 loop reads CASSLGTSGPGSYNEQFF. The CDR3 DNA is TGTGCCAGCAGTTTAGGGACTAGCGGACCTGGCTCCTACAATGAGCAGTTCTTC.

This chain uses TRBV4-2 with TRBJ2-1; 7 bases match TRBD2. V lost 1 base, J lost 2 bases, and 8 bases stayed unmatched. The CDR3 covers 17 residues. Germline-derived CDR1 and CDR2 are LGHNA and YNFKEQ. The CDR3, as DNA: TGTGCCAGCAGCCAAGGTCGCGGGAGCGGCCCCTACAATGAGCAGTTCTTC. It encodes CASSQGRGSGPYNEQFF.

The chain recombines TRBV29-1 with TRBJ2-1; 8 bases agree with TRBD2. This CDR3 has 17 amino acids. Germline V gene data show CDR1 as SQVTM and CDR2 as ANQGSEA. V trimming: 1 base; J trimming: 6 bases; junction bases outside the gene matches: 14. The CDR3 reads CSVEGLLKREWGNEQFF. Here the CDR3 DNA reads TGCAGCGTTGAAGGCCTCCTCAAGCGGGAGTGGGGCAATGAGCAGTTCTTC.

This clone occurred a few times. The CDR3 DNA reads TGTGCCTGGAGTGTTTCGGCCCAAAATCAGCCCCAGCATTTT. It translates to CAWSVSAQNQPQHF. The rearrangement links TRBV30 to TRBJ1-5; the D is unclear. CDR3 length equals 14 residues. The V end was cut by 0 bases, the J end by 4 bases, with 10 bases between. CDR1 and CDR2 (germline): GTSNPN, SVGIG (reference sequence).

V gene TRBV29-1 combines with J gene TRBJ2-7, with D perhaps matching TRBD2 (7 bases). Trimming removed 6 bases at V and 3 bases at J, with 15 bases between. Germline CDR1 is SQVTM and CDR2 is ANQGSEA. CDR3 length equals 13 residues. Written as DNA, the CDR3 is TGCAGCGTCTGGACAGAGCGGGGCTACGAGCAGTACTTC. Translated, it gives CSVWTERGYEQYF.

This chain connects TRBV10-1 to TRBJ2-1, with TRBD2 matching 10 bases. Germline trimming cut 3 bases from V and 0 bases from J; bases unmatched to any gene: 11. Germline lookup yields CDR1 WNHNN and CDR2 SYGVQD (reference sequence). The CDR3 sequence is 19 residues long. The CDR3 loop is CASSDRWTSGSSSYNEQFF. The CDR3 DNA reads as TGCGCCAGCAGTGATAGGTGGACTAGCGGATCAAGCTCCTACAATGAGCAGTTCTTC.

V gene TRBV9 combines with J gene TRBJ1-2; the D is unclear. Per the germline V gene, CDR1 is SGDLS and CDR2 is YYNGEE. The CDR3 consists of 15 residues. The V end lost 3 bases, the J end lost 4 bases, and 16 bases lay between the germline ends. The CDR3 nucleotides are TGTGCCAGCAGCGGATTAGGTGGGGAGGGCTATGGCTACACCTTC. It specifies CASSGLGGEGYGYTF.

For this clone: The junction departs from germline at one end; a sequencing error may be responsible. This chain links TRBV7-9 with TRBJ2-7, with TRBD2 as a possible D gene (6 bases). CDR3 length: 12 residues. In germline, CDR1 is SEHNR, CDR2 FQNEAQ (reference sequence). CDR3 protein: CASSQRRDHPIF. CDR3 bases: TGTGCCAGCAGCCAACGGCGGGACCATCCTATCTTC.

The chain has TRBV7-9 and TRBJ2-3; TRBD2 might be the D (5 bases). Germline V gives CDR1 SEHNR, CDR2 FQNEAQ (reference sequence). Deletions cut 5 bases from V and 4 bases from J, with 19 bases between. This CDR3 region has 16 residues. CDR3: CASSLGDGEVSDTQYF. In DNA, the CDR3 is TGTGCCAGCAGCCTAGGAGACGGGGAAGTTTCAGATACGCAGTATTTT.

The V call is TRBV18, the J call TRBJ2-1, with D perhaps given as TRBD1 or TRBD2 (5 bases each). The CDR3 extends over 17 amino acids. In germline, CDR1 is KGHSH, CDR2 LQKENI. With 4 bases removed from V and 0 bases from J, the gap between germline ends came to 16 bases. CDR3 coding DNA: TGTGCCAGCTCACGAATCCGGGACGAGAGCTCCTACAATGAGCAGTTCTTC. Its translation is CASSRIRDESSYNEQFF.

This clone was counted once. J is TRBJ1-4 and V is TRBV4-3; possibly TRBD1 for D (5 bases). This CDR3 comprises 13 residues. Germline CDR1 and CDR2: LGHNA and YSLEER. Between the trimmed V and J ends, which lost 2 bases and 8 bases, there was a span of 9 bases. The CDR3: CASSQTRGEKLFF. CDR3 nucleotides: TGCGCCAGCAGCCAAACCCGGGGCGAAAAACTGTTTTTT.

V usage is TRBV27 and J usage is TRBJ1-1; a weak D match, TRBD1 (6 bases). This CDR3 has 14 amino acids. V lost 5 bases and J lost 4, with 14 bases in between. CDR1 is MNHEY and CDR2 is SMNVEV in the germline V gene (reference sequence). CDR3 amino acids: CASSNREVSTEAFF. The CDR3 DNA is TGTGCCAGCAGTAACAGGGAGGTCAGCACTGAAGCTTTCTTT.

The rearrangement links TRBV9 to TRBJ2-5, with 10 bases identical to TRBD2. V gave up 0 bases and J gave up 3 bases; unmatched junction bases: 5. Per the germline V gene, CDR1 is SGDLS and CDR2 is YYNGEE. This CDR3 has 16 amino acids. CDR3 region: CASSVVPSGSEETQYF. For the CDR3, the DNA is TGTGCCAGCAGCGTAGTCCCTAGCGGGAGTGAAGAGACCCAGTACTTC.

This clone has only one observation. Other DNA sequences in the same sample also yield this CDR3. The genes are TRBV28 and TRBJ1-5; a possible D gene is TRBD1 (5 bases). Trimming pared 2 bases from V and 6 bases from J, leaving 8 bases between. Germline assignment: CDR1 MDHEN and CDR2 SYDVKM. The CDR3 contains 13 residues. CDR3: CASSLGQGQPQHF. CDR3 sequence (DNA): TGTGCCAGCAGTTTAGGGCAGGGTCAGCCCCAGCATTTT.

With respect to this clone: The sample carries other DNA sequences with the same CDR3. The CDR3: CASSLGTGNQPQHF. CDR3 DNA: TGTGCCAGCAGCTTAGGGACAGGTAATCAGCCCCAGCATTTT. V is TRBV7-9 and J is TRBJ1-5; the match to TRBD1 covers 7 bases. Germline assignment: CDR1 SEHNR and CDR2 FQNEAQ (reference sequence). With 1 base clipped from V and 4 bases from J, the junction kept 1 base outside the gene matches. This CDR3 spans 14 amino acids.

The chain is built from TRBV5-6 and TRBJ1-4, with 12 bases matching TRBD1. V shed 6 bases, J shed 10 bases, and the junction held 7 bases outside the gene matches. The CDR3 runs to 14 residues. CDR1 and CDR2 (germline): SGHDT, YYEEEE. Written as DNA, the CDR3 is TGTGCCAGCACCTTCGGGACAGGGGGCGGAAAACTGTTTTTT. Amino acid sequence: CASTFGTGGGKLFF. The full variable domain, with the rest looked up from reference TRBV5-6 and TRBJ1-4, is DAGVTQSPTHLIKTRGQQVTLRCSPKSGHDTVSWYQQALGQGPQFIFQYYEEEERQRGNFPDRFSGHQFPNYSSELNVNALLLGDSALYLCASTFGTGGGKLFFGSGTQLSVL.

The chain joins TRBV11-3 to TRBJ2-7; 8 positions match TRBD1. After removal of 1 base from V and 6 bases from J, the junction contained 2 bases not matched to a gene. The CDR3 length is 13 residues. CDR1 and CDR2 (germline): SGHNT, YENEEA. The CDR3 coding sequence is TGTGCCAGCAGCTTAGTCACAGGGGGCGAGCAGTACTTC. Translated: CASSLVTGGEQYF.

This rearrangement joins TRBV7-9 to TRBJ2-1; 7 positions match TRBD2. J was trimmed by 7 bases and V by 5 bases; bases with no gene match: 11. CDR1 SEHNR and CDR2 FQNEAQ come from the germline V gene (reference sequence). The CDR3 totals 15 residues. CDR3 nucleotide sequence: TGTGCCAGCAGCCCCTTTGCGGGAGCTATGAATGAGCAGTTCTTC. Translation: CASSPFAGAMNEQFF.